This TCR beta chain was sequenced for a study of CXCR3-negative and CXCR3-positive naive CD8 T cells (dated by TCRdb to the late 2010s). A note on the overall study: In total, about 150 million TRB reads were obtained, or roughly 1.5 +/- 0.3 million reads per library. Diversity and physicochemical repertoire analyses covered some eleven donors pooled from two independent experiments. TRBV-TRBJ cluster analysis included naive subsets from roughly 5 donors and memory cells from 3 donors. On the study overall, not on this receptor specifically: Repertoire diversity was comparably high in both naive subsets but much lower in memory CD8+ T cells. Because surface CD5, which is linked to self-reactivity in mice, was comparable between the naive subsets, TCR interaction strength was also inferred from TRB CDR3 physicochemical properties. Compared with CXCR3-negative naive cells, CXCR3-positive naive cells had TRB CDR3s with higher hydrophobicity (lower Kidera factor 4), lower energy, and higher strength and volume indices. TRBV-TRBJ usage was similar between naive CXCR3-negative and CXCR3-positive cells from the same donor, while memory cells showed distinct patterns. Freshly isolated PBMCs were used for most assays because CXCR3 expression went down partially after cryopreservation.

Each CD8+ T cell subset was flow-sorted in triplicate, with 300,000 cells per subset placed directly into RLT lysis buffer. To exclude memory contaminants, naive CD8+ T cells were stringently defined as CD45RO-CCR7+CD27+CD95-. Peripheral blood mononuclear cells were isolated from buffy coats using standard density gradient centrifugation. Naive CXCR3-negative and CXCR3-positive CD8+ T cells were flow-sorted using a FACSAria III. Total RNA was extracted from sorted cells using an RNeasy Mini Kit. Turning to this clonotype: Its target antigen remains unknown.

Sequencing instrument: NextSeq 550. The Human TCR Profiling Kit (MiLaboratory) was used to make UMI-labeled 5' RACE TRB cDNA libraries. cDNA synthesis used the entire amount of extracted RNA, and PCR amplification then used the entire amount of cDNA produced. Libraries were prepared in parallel using an identical number of PCR cycles. On the authors' methods: With a minimum of two reads required per UMI, MIGEC and MiXCR pulled out about 50,000 +/- 10,000 unique UMI-labeled TRB cDNA molecules from each library. An average of around 40,000 +/- 10,000 functional in-frame TRB CDR3 nucleotide clonotypes without stop codons was found per library. After each sample was downsampled to 5000 UMI-labeled TRB molecules, VDJtools was used to calculate diversity metrics such as normalized Shannon-Wiener and Chao1. VDJtools was used to calculate clonotype-size-weighted physicochemical properties of the central five CDR3 residues, namely interaction energy, strength, volume and Kidera factor 4. Reads reprocessed by TCRdb are summarized as one entry per CDR3 protein sequence, and DNA is absent. These V and J calls originate from TCRdb's pipeline instead of the authors' own analysis. Per the sample table, the count is approximately 62,000 distinct CDR3 sequences. 4.3% of the sample goes to the ten largest clones.

The cysteine opens and the phenylalanine closes a CDR3 of 15 amino acids. A DNA sequence was not provided. CDR1 and CDR2 (LNHNV, YYDKDF) derive from the germline V gene (reference sequence). The source material was naive CXCR3- CD8+ T cells from blood. The sample's cell subset or site label, decoded: CD45RO-CCR7+CD27+CD95- naive CD8+ T cells lacking CXCR3 (TNR3-). The sequence was obtained from a human donor in good health. Some clones in this sample may be carry-over from other donors' samples. The chain joins TRBV15 to TRBJ1-2. The encoded CDR3 is CATRNTDGRNYGYTF.